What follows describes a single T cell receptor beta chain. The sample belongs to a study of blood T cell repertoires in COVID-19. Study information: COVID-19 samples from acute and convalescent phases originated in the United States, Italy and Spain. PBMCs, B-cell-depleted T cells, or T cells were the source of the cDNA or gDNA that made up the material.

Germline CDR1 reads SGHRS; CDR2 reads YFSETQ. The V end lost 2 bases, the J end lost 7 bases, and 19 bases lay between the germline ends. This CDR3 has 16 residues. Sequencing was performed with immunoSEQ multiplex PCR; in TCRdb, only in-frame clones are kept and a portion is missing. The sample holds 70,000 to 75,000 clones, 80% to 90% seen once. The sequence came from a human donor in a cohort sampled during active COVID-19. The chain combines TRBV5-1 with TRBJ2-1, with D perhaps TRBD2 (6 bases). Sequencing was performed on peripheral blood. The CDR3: CASSLGLARIGNEQFF. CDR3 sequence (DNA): TGCGCCAGCAGCTTAGGTCTAGCGAGAATAGGAAATGAGCAGTTCTTC.